Detailed here is one T cell receptor beta chain. This sample was taken from a study of blood T cell repertoires in COVID-19. Study information: COVID-19 samples from acute and convalescent phases originated in the United States, Italy and Spain. The analysed material was cDNA or gDNA that came from T cells, B-cell-depleted T cells, or PBMCs.

Per the original data handling: Reference gene primers were amplified, and this amplification served to estimate nucleated cell counts. The table came from immunoSEQ multiplex PCR; TCRdb's copy has only in-frame clones and leaves some out. The V and J calls and clone size are taken from that table; D and trimming were inferred from the DNA. The table has 150,000 or so clones, 75% to 90% seen once. The sequence was collected from an elderly man with acute or convalescent COVID-19. Sequencing was performed on peripheral blood.

The CDR3 region is CASSQGSGGDNEQFF. The CDR3 DNA sequence: TGTGCCAGCAGCCAAGGAAGCGGGGGGGACAATGAGCAGTTCTTC. The chain is built from TRBV4-2 and TRBJ2-1, with 10 bases lining up with TRBD2. With 1 base clipped from V and 5 bases from J, the junction kept 2 bases outside the gene matches. This CDR3 has 15 residues. Per the germline V gene, CDR1 is LGHNA and CDR2 is YNFKEQ.